These 12 T cell receptor beta chains were sequenced from one sample in a study of chemoradiotherapy in HPV16-positive cancers. TCRdb keeps only in-frame clones here, not all; method: immunoSEQ multiplex PCR. Of about 35,000 clones listed, about nine tenths are singletons. The source was blood, collected from a patient who underwent chemoradiotherapy. These receptors were obtained from a human donor with HPV-associated anogenital cancer.

The V and J genes are TRBV6-5 and TRBJ2-7; 8 bases agree with TRBD2. The germline V gene encodes CDR1 MNHEY and CDR2 SVGAGI. The CDR3 extends over 15 amino acids. V dropped 2 bases and J dropped 1; count of bases not matched to a gene: 4. CDR3 DNA sequence: TGTGCCAGCAGTTACGAGCGGGGGAAATCCTACGAGCAGTACTTC. This gives the protein CASSYERGKSYEQYF.

The J gene is TRBJ2-7, the V gene TRBV7-8; perhaps TRBD1 as D (5 bases). V was pared by 1 base and J by 6 bases, with 13 bases between. The CDR3 is 14 residues long. CDR1 SGHVS and CDR2 FQNEAQ come from the germline V gene. CDR3 in amino acids: CASSLGTNSAEQYF. The CDR3 DNA follows: TGTGCCAGCAGCTTAGGGACAAATTCAGCCGAGCAGTACTTC. Based on the CDR3 plus reference TRBV7-8 and TRBJ2-7, the full variable domain is GAGVSQSPRYKVAKRGQDVALRCDPISGHVSLFWYQQALGQGPEFLTYFQNEAQLDKSGLPSDRFFAERPEGSVSTLKIQRTQQEDSAVYLCASSLGTNSAEQYFGPGTRLTVT.

The chain joins TRBV30 to TRBJ2-3, with TRBD2 as a possible D gene (6 bases). This CDR3 comprises 13 residues. Germline V gene sequence: CDR1 GTSNPN, CDR2 SVGIG (reference sequence). V gave up 4 bases and J gave up 1 base, with 9 bases separating them. The CDR3 is CAWTGTGTDTQYF. CDR3 DNA sequence: TGTGCCTGGACCGGGACTGGCACAGATACGCAGTATTTT.

V usage is TRBV12-5 and J usage is TRBJ1-1, with no clear D. Germline V CDR1 and CDR2: LGHNT, FRNRAP. This CDR3 has 13 residues. With 4 bases removed from V and 5 bases from J, the gap between germline ends came to 11 bases. The CDR3 DNA reads TGTGCTAGTGGTTATCAGTCGGGGACTGAAGCTTTCTTT. Protein product: CASGYQSGTEAFF.

The chain carries TRBV29-1 and TRBJ1-3; D possibly corresponds to TRBD1 (6 bases). V was pared by 7 bases and J by 2 bases, with 15 bases between. Germline CDR1 and CDR2: SQVTM and ANQGSEA. The CDR3 is 14 amino acids. As DNA, the CDR3 is TGCAGCGCCCTCGGGACAACTACTGGAAACACCATATATTTT. Translating it yields CSALGTTTGNTIYF.

V usage is TRBV4-2 and J usage is TRBJ2-3; TRBD2 matches at 8 bases. The CDR3 contains 18 residues. V lost 0 bases and J lost 0; bases outside the gene matches: 8. Per the germline V gene, CDR1 is LGHNA and CDR2 is YNFKEQ. In DNA, the CDR3 is TGTGCCAGCAGCCAAGATCTCGGGGGGGGTACTAGCACAGATACGCAGTATTTT. It translates to CASSQDLGGGTSTDTQYF.

The chain links TRBV4-1 to TRBJ2-5; 7 bases match TRBD1. The V segment lost 0 bases and the J segment 2 bases; nucleotides outside the gene matches: 6. This CDR3 spans 16 amino acids. CDR1 is MGHRA and CDR2 is YSYEKL in the germline V gene. The CDR3, as DNA: TGCGCCAGCAGCCAAGAAGGGGGCGCGAGTCAAGAGACCCAGTACTTC. Protein: CASSQEGGASQETQYF.

J is TRBJ2-3 and V is TRBV29-1; 8 nucleotides line up with TRBD1. The CDR3 is 15 residues long. V lost 3 bases to trimming and J lost 3 bases; unmatched junction nucleotides: 8. Germline CDR1 is SQVTM and CDR2 is ANQGSEA. CDR3 protein: CSVDGTGYVTDTQYF. CDR3 nucleotides: TGCAGCGTTGATGGGACAGGCTATGTTACAGATACGCAGTATTTT.

The V gene is TRBV11-2, the J gene TRBJ2-7; D gene unclear. V lost 5 bases and J 9 bases, leaving 14 bases between the germline ends. Germline V gives CDR1 SGHAT, CDR2 FQNNGV. The CDR3 contains 12 residues. Here the CDR3 DNA reads TGTGCCAGCAGCCGTCTCGGGTCTTGGCAGTACTTC. Translation: CASSRLGSWQYF. The variable domain in full, with the rest retrieved from reference TRBV11-2 and TRBJ2-7, is EAGVAQSPRYKIIEKRQSVAFWCNPISGHATLYWYQQILGQGPKLLIQFQNNGVVDDSQLPKDRFSAERLKGVDSTLKIQPAKLEDSAVYLCASSRLGSWQYFGPGTRLTVT.

The CDR3 loop reads CASGLDVLGVGAFF. The CDR3 DNA reads TGTGCTAGTGGTTTGGACGTATTGGGAGTGGGGGCTTTCTTT. The chain has TRBV12-5 and TRBJ1-1, with D unclear. CDR1 LGHNT and CDR2 FRNRAP come from the germline V gene. Deletions cut 1 base from V and 11 bases from J, with 17 bases between. The CDR3 consists of 14 residues.

The chain joins TRBV7-3 to TRBJ2-1; 9 bases align to TRBD2. The CDR3 is made up of 16 amino acids. J was trimmed by 4 bases and V by 3 bases; bases with no gene match: 7. From germline, CDR1 is SGHTA and CDR2 FQGTGA. The DNA for the CDR3 is TGTGCCAGCAGCTTTGTAAGTCTAGCGGGGTACAATGAGCAGTTCTTC. Translation gives CASSFVSLAGYNEQFF.

The chain carries TRBV7-8 and TRBJ1-5; 9 bases are a match to TRBD1. Per the germline V gene, CDR1 is SGHVS and CDR2 is FQNEAQ. The CDR3 covers 18 residues. V lost 2 bases to trimming and J lost 1 base; unmatched junction nucleotides: 9. The CDR3 coding sequence is TGTGCCAGCAGCTTACTCCCACAGGGGGCGAGGAGCAATCAGCCCCAGCATTTT. Translation gives CASSLLPQGARSNQPQHF. The full variable domain, rest sourced from reference TRBV7-8 and TRBJ1-5, is GAGVSQSPRYKVAKRGQDVALRCDPISGHVSLFWYQQALGQGPEFLTYFQNEAQLDKSGLPSDRFFAERPEGSVSTLKIQRTQQEDSAVYLCASSLLPQGARSNQPQHFGDGTRLSIL.